This entry concerns a single T cell receptor (beta chain). The antigen this receptor binds is unknown. No base qualities exist here, and no much larger clone lies one base off it. Receptors were amplified or captured by 5' RACE. TCRdb lists the instrument as Illumina HiSeq 2500. A second PCR of about 7 to 12 cycles was run with a J-beta primer mix and a sample-barcoded 5' primer. Each TCR beta cDNA molecule received a unique molecular identifier from a template-switch 5' adaptor carrying 12 random nucleotides. At least 3 million CDR3-containing paired-end reads were obtained from each sample. The Mint cDNA synthesis kit, primed by a TRBC-specific oligonucleotide, was used to synthesize first-strand cDNA from all RNA. Following uracil-DNA glycosylase treatment, all cDNA underwent a first 18-cycle PCR with the universal primers M1SS and BC2_uni_R. Per the source publication's procedure: Normalization of each sample was performed by random selection of 1 million high-quality reads, each carrying a distinct molecular identifier. Reads with shared molecular identifiers were discarded instead of being binned into consensus sequences. MiTCR, run with a Q25 quality threshold and the strictest error-elimination algorithm, handled CDR3 identification, clonotype clustering and error correction. A nonparametric unseen species model with Euler transformation was used to estimate a lower bound on total TCR beta diversity. TCRdb reanalyzed the raw reads on its own, using fastp at Q25 for trimming and MiXCR for clone calling, and kept in-frame beta chains. Merged by CDR3 protein, the rows form single entries marked with the most common genes and DNA. TCRdb assigned the V and J calls; the authors' analysis was not used. Here the sample has 700,000 to 950,000 distinct CDR3 sequences; roughly 47% occur a single time. The leading ten clones occupy more than 20% of the sample.

This sample was included in a study of blood T cells in healthy people across ages (dated by TCRdb to between 2015 and 2016). For the study in its entirety: In model experiments, roughly one uniquely barcoded TCR beta cDNA molecule per two T cells was captured by template switching. Using deep sequencing normalized with unique cDNA molecular identifiers, the study measured how TCR beta repertoire diversity changes with age. Donors were grouped into four age groups: young (average roughly 15 years), middle-aged (around 39), aged (approximately 58) and long-lived (about 89). To avoid experimental bias, donors of different ages were spread randomly across the sequencing lanes. Two additional independent replicas of 1 million unique cDNA reads from the same blood draw were analyzed for two donors (one aged 18 to 29 and one aged 80 or older). Study-wide findings and limitations: The long-lived group showed more naive CD4+ T cells, fewer expanded clones and increased TCR diversity than the aged group, suggesting age selection. Conclusive comparison of naive and antigen-experienced compartments was prevented by the profiling of bulk unsorted PBMCs. The percentage of naive T cells measured by flow cytometry correlated strongly with observed TCR beta diversity. Because donor CMV infection status was unknown, age-related changes in expanded clonotypes were potentially confounded. Estimates of total diversity based on one million sequenced T cells were regarded as lower bounds and as underestimates. As age increased, observed TCR beta diversity per million T cells dropped in a roughly linear way, and a significant reduction was already evident by age 40.

Systemically healthy Caucasian individuals from Russia, about 38 in total and aged about 6 to 95 years, were included as donors. Each donor gave around 9 milliliters of peripheral blood, collected into EDTA-treated Vacutainer tubes. Ficoll-Paque density-gradient centrifugation was used to isolate PBMCs, with at least 7 million per sample. Total RNA was extracted from PBMCs with Trizol reagent, with at least 5 micrograms obtained per sample. For every donor, flow cytometry on a PBMC aliquot measured the percentage of naive CD45RAhigh/CD27high T cells. For this chain, trimming is 0 bases at the V end and 2 bases at the J end, and the number of junction bases without a gene match is 2. Via the germline V gene, CDR1 is SGHRS and CDR2 YFSETQ. The CDR3 starts with the cysteine, ends with the phenylalanine, and has 15 residues. Left in the record is the CDR3 DNA by itself, 45 bases read in frame from the first base.

The chain joins TRBV5-1 to TRBJ1-1; the junction holds 9 bases that match TRBD1. What was sequenced was blood. The sequence was collected from a woman in her fifties or sixties in good health. The CDR3 amino acid sequence is: CASSLEGQGNTEAFF. In nucleotide form, the sequence is TGCGCCAGCAGCTTGGAGGGACAGGGAAACACTGAAGCTTTCTTT. The entire variable domain, with the stretches around the CDR3 drawn from the reference TRBV5-1 and TRBJ1-1 proteins, is KAGVTQTPRYLIKTRGQQVTLSCSPISGHRSVSWYQQTPGQGLQFLFEYFSETQRNKGNFPGRFSGRQFSNSRSEMNVSTLELGDSALYLCASSLEGQGNTEAFFGQGTRLTVV.